What follows is one T cell receptor beta chain and its context. Germline assignment: CDR1 SGDLS and CDR2 YYNGEE. This CDR3 has 14 amino acids. The data are from a study of monozygotic twins with inflammatory bowel disease. Each CDR3 protein gets one entry in TCRdb, which reprocessed the 5' RACE reads and gives no DNA. Across 200,000 to 250,000 distinct CDR3 sequences, the top ten clones capture roughly 7.7% of the sample. The clonotype comes from a human donor with ulcerative colitis or Crohn's disease, or a healthy co-twin of an affected twin (not recorded which). Specimen: blood. This sequence joins TRBV9 and TRBJ1-2; TCRdb picks TRBD1, but there is no DNA to check that call. The CDR3 sequence is CASSPRDNNYGYTF.